This T cell receptor beta chain was captured by sequencing in a study of beta chain features in type 1 diabetes. Study observations and caveats: Type 1 diabetes patients had TCRB CDR3s that were shorter (moderately but significantly so) in all four CD4+ subsets.

Germline values: CDR1 SGDLS, CDR2 YYNGEE. This CDR3 region has 13 residues. Deletions cut 0 bases from V and 2 bases from J, with 5 bases between. One heparinised blood draw averaging about 120 mL was given by each donor. Researchers reported sorting CD4+ naive, central memory, regulatory and stem cell-like memory cells via CD45RO/CCR7/CD25/CD127/CD95/CD27. As for this clone: Its specificity is unknown.

Expressed TCRB transcripts were sequenced, since all the RNA that had been isolated was reverse transcribed. It was found that naive, central memory and regulatory T cell samples averaged around 3.6 million reads. Profiled with immunoSEQ multiplex PCR; TCRdb holds only in-frame clones, not every one. The table lists 350,000 to 450,000 clones, around 13% of them singletons. The receptor comes from a woman aged 18-29 years with type 1 diabetes. Sequenced: naive CD4+ T cells from blood. This rearrangement joins TRBV9 to TRBJ2-5; D is uncertain. The CDR3 nucleotides read TGTGCCAGCAGCGTAGACCTACAAGAGACCCAGTACTTC. This gives the protein CASSVDLQETQYF.